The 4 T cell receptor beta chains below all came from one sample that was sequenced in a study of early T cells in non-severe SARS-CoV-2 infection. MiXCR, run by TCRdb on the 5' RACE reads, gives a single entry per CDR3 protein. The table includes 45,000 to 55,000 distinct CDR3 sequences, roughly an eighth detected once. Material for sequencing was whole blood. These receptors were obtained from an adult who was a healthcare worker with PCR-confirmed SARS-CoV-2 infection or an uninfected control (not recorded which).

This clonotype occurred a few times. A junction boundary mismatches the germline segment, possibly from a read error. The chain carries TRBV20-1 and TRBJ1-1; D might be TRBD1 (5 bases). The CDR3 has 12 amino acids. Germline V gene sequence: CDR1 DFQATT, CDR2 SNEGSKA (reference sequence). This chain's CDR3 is CSGRDRNTEAFF. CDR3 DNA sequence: TGCAGTGGTAGAGACAGGAACACTGAAGCTTTCTTT.

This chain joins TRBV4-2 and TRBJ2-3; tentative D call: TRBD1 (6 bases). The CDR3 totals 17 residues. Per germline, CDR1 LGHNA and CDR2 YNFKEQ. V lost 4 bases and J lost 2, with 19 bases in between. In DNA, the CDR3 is TGTGCCAGCAGCCCCCAATCCGGGACACTAATCACAGATACGCAGTATTTT. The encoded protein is CASSPQSGTLITDTQYF.

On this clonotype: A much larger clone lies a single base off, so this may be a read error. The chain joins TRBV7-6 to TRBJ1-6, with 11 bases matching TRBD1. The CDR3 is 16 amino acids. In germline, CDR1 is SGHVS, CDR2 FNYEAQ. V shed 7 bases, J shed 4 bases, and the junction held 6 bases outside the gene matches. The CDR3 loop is CASNPGTGGYNSPLHF. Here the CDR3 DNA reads TGTGCCAGCAACCCCGGGACAGGGGGATATAATTCACCCCTCCACTTT.

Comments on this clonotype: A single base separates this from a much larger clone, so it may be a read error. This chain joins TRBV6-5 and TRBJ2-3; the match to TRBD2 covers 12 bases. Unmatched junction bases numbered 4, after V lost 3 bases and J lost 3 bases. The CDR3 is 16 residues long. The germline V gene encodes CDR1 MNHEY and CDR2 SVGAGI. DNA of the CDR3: TGTGCCAGCAGTTATGGACTAGCGGGGACTACAGATACGCAGTATTTT. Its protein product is CASSYGLAGTTDTQYF.